The rows below give T cell receptor beta chains drawn from one sample of a study of blood T cell repertoires in COVID-19. TCRdb keeps only in-frame clones here, not all; method: immunoSEQ multiplex PCR. The data hold about 670,000 clones, with just under 90% observed a single time. The source material was peripheral blood. The receptors were gathered from a woman between 18 and 29 years old with acute or convalescent COVID-19. CDR3s include the opening cysteine and the closing phenylalanine or tryptophan. D genes are given only for firm matches. Expanded clones get a size class; other rows say once, few or many, or leave the size out.

clone_size d_call j_call v_call cdr3_aa cdr3_nt
- - TRBJ1-2 TRBV7-8 CASSLEQNPGVYGYTF TGTGCCAGCAGCTTAGAACAGAATCCCGGGGTCTATGGCTACACCTTC
- TRBD1 TRBJ2-1 TRBV9 CASSWDSTNNEQFF TGTGCCAGCAGCTGGGACAGCACAAACAATGAGCAGTTCTTC
- - TRBJ2-2 TRBV5-5 CASSPPLTGNTGELFF TGTGCCAGCAGCCCACCCCTGACAGGGAACACCGGGGAGCTGTTTTTT
few - TRBJ1-2 TRBV24-1 CATSDRQGRGGYGYTF TGTGCCACCAGTGACCGTCAGGGGAGGGGGGGATATGGCTACACCTTC
- - TRBJ1-2 TRBV19 CASSRGGGTYGYTF TGTGCCAGTAGCCGAGGGGGGGGCACCTATGGCTACACCTTC
- - TRBJ1-2 TRBV5-1 CASSLEGGYGYTF TGCGCCAGCAGCTTGGAAGGCGGCTATGGCTACACCTTC
- - TRBJ1-1 TRBV25-1 CASSRPSGTEAFF TGTGCCAGCAGTCGCCCCTCAGGCACTGAAGCTTTCTTT
- - TRBJ2-7 TRBV15 CATSRDQRQTF TGTGCCACCAGCAGAGATCAGCGACAGACCTTC
- - TRBJ1-5 TRBV24-1 CATSDRGYNQPQHF TGTGCCACCAGTGATCGGGGGTACAATCAGCCCCAGCATTTT
- TRBD1 TRBJ1-2 TRBV6-5 CASRGTGRGVYGYTF TGTGCCAGCAGGGGGACAGGGAGAGGGGTCTATGGCTACACCTTC
- TRBD1 TRBJ1-5 TRBV19 CASNPRGPWQPQHF TGTGCCAGTAACCCCAGGGGGCCGTGGCAGCCCCAGCATTTT
- TRBD1 TRBJ2-7 TRBV10-2 CASSELTGTGGYYEQYF TGCGCCAGCAGTGAGTTAACCGGGACAGGGGGCTATTACGAGCAGTACTTC
once - TRBJ2-2 TRBV6-6 CASSPPGGKNTGELFF TGTGCCAGCAGTCCCCCTGGCGGGAAAAACACCGGGGAGCTGTTTTTT
- - TRBJ2-1 TRBV28 CASSGGPLLRSSYNEQFF TGTGCCAGCAGTGGCGGGCCGCTCCTACGAAGCTCCTACAATGAGCAGTTCTTC
- - TRBJ2-7 TRBV7-2 CASSLSRGGTYEQYF TGTGCCAGCAGCTTGTCCCGTGGGGGCACCTACGAGCAGTACTTC
- TRBD1 TRBJ2-5 TRBV5-1 CASSLDGTGQETQYF TGCGCCAGCAGCTTGGATGGGACAGGACAAGAGACCCAGTACTTC
- TRBD2 TRBJ2-1 TRBV6-2/TRBV6-3 CASSLSDQGLAGGVYNEQFF TGTGCCAGCAGTTTAAGTGATCAGGGACTAGCGGGGGGAGTCTACAATGAGCAGTTCTTC
- TRBD1 TRBJ2-4 TRBV6-1 CASSEAPGFGQGENIQYF TGTGCCAGCAGTGAAGCGCCGGGATTTGGACAGGGGGAAAACATTCAGTACTTC
- - TRBJ2-7 TRBV5-6 CASSLASGHYEQYF TGTGCCAGCAGCTTGGCCTCGGGACATTACGAGCAGTACTTC
- TRBD1 TRBJ1-5 TRBV6-1 CASREQGPYFKHSNQPQHF TGTGCCAGCAGGGAACAGGGGCCCTACTTTAAACATAGCAATCAGCCCCAGCATTTT
- TRBD2 TRBJ2-7 TRBV7-2 CASTLGGGGALQYF TGTGCCAGCACCCTTGGAGGCGGGGGGGCCCTCCAGTACTTC
- TRBD1 TRBJ1-1 TRBV19 CASDRANTEAFF TGTGCCAGTGACAGGGCCAACACTGAAGCTTTCTTT
- - TRBJ1-2 TRBV7-2 CASSFPGGFYGYTF TGTGCCAGCAGCTTCCCGGGGGGTTTTTACGGCTACACCTTC
- TRBD1 TRBJ2-3 TRBV7-9 CASSKRDSLFTDTQYF TGTGCCAGCAGCAAACGGGACAGCCTTTTCACAGATACGCAGTATTTT
- - TRBJ2-6 TRBV7-9 CASSLVGSSGANALTF TGTGCCAGCAGCTTAGTAGGTAGCTCTGGGGCCAACGCCCTGACTTTC
- TRBD2 TRBJ2-1 TRBV11-2 CASSSRTSGAPSYNEQFF TGTGCCAGCAGCTCCCGTACTAGCGGGGCTCCCTCTTACAATGAGCAGTTCTTC
- - TRBJ2-3 TRBV5-4 CASSLRGSTDTQYF TGTGCCAGCAGCTTGCGGGGGAGCACAGATACGCAGTATTTT
- - TRBJ2-1 TRBV29-1 CSVERAGSGFF TGCAGCGTTGAGAGAGCGGGTTCTGGGTTCTTC
- - TRBJ1-1 TRBV19 CASSTRPGGAFF TGTGCCAGTAGTACCCGCCCTGGGGGGGCTTTCTTT
- - TRBJ2-7 TRBV27 CASSQTSLGVSEQYF TGTGCCAGCAGTCAGACATCATTGGGCGTATCCGAGCAGTACTTC
- - TRBJ1-1 TRBV9 CASSVVEGRNTEAFF TGTGCCAGCAGCGTAGTGGAGGGAAGGAACACTGAAGCTTTCTTT
- - TRBJ2-7 TRBV6-6 CASSYSSYYSSYEQYF TGTGCCAGCAGTTACTCGTCGTATTATAGCTCCTACGAGCAGTACTTC
- - TRBJ2-7 TRBV5-4 CASSAGPSYEQYF TGTGCCAGCAGCGCGGGACCATCCTACGAGCAGTACTTC